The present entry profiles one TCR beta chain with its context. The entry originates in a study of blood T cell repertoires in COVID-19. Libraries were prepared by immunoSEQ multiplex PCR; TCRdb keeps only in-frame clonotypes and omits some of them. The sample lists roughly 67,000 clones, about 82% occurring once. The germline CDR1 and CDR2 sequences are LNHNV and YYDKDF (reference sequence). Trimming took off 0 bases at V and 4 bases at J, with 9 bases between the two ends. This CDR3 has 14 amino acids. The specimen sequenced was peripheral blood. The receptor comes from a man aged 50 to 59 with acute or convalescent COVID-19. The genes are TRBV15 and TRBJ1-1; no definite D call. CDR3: CATSRDRSSTEAFF. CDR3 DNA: TGTGCCACCAGCAGAGACCGCTCCAGCACTGAAGCTTTCTTT.